The TCR delta chain described here comes from a study of gamma-delta T cells after stem cell transplantation. V dropped 1 base and J dropped 2; count of bases not matched to a gene: 6. Per germline, CDR1 GEAIGNYY and CDR2 EKD. The CDR3 is 16 residues long. By share of the sample, this clone is large. Other DNA sequences of this sample code for an identical CDR3. TCRdb fed the RT-PCR reads into CATT to redo clone calling. The table has over 2,500 delta-chain clones, 2.9% seen once. The sample consisted of gamma-delta T cells. The chain employs TRDV2 and TRDJ1, with TRDD3 matching 10 bases. The sequence was obtained from a human donor. It is not recorded whose cells these are; they may come from a transplant donor. CDR3: CACDTVLLGDTDKLIF. The CDR3 bases are TGTGCCTGTGACACGGTTTTACTGGGGGATACCGATAAACTCATCTTT.